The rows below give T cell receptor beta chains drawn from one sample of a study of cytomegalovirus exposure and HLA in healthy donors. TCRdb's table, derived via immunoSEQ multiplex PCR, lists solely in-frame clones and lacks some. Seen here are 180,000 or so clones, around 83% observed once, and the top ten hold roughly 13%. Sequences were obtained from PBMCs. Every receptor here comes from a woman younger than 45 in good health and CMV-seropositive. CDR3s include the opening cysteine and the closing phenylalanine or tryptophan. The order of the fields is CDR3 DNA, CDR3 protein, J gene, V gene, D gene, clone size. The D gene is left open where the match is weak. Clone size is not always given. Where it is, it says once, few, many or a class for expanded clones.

CDR3 DNA: TGTGCCAGTAATGTTGAGGGGGAGGGAGACAATGAGCAGTTCTTC
CDR3 protein: CASNVEGEGDNEQFF
J gene: TRBJ2-1
V gene: TRBV19
D gene: NA
clone size: NA

CDR3 DNA: TGTGCCAGCAGCCCCATCGGGGTCAGCGGCTATGGCTACACCTTC
CDR3 protein: CASSPIGVSGYGYTF
J gene: TRBJ1-2
V gene: TRBV11-2
D gene: NA
clone size: NA

CDR3 DNA: TGTGCCAGCACCCAAGCGGGGTCTAGCAATCAGCCCCAGCATTTT
CDR3 protein: CASTQAGSSNQPQHF
J gene: TRBJ1-5
V gene: TRBV28
D gene: NA
clone size: NA

CDR3 DNA: TGTGCCAGCAGTTTCGACAGCGCTCATCAGCCCCAGCATTTT
CDR3 protein: CASSFDSAHQPQHF
J gene: TRBJ1-5
V gene: TRBV6-5
D gene: NA
clone size: NA

CDR3 DNA: TGTGCCAGCAGTCCGACAGAAACGATTTACAATGAGCAGTTCTTC
CDR3 protein: CASSPTETIYNEQFF
J gene: TRBJ2-1
V gene: TRBV7-9
D gene: NA
clone size: NA

CDR3 DNA: TGCAGCGTTGTAAGGAGCAGGGCAGAGACCCAGTACTTC
CDR3 protein: CSVVRSRAETQYF
J gene: TRBJ2-5
V gene: TRBV29-1
D gene: NA
clone size: NA

CDR3 DNA: TGTGCCAGCAGTGGACAGAACCCTTCCTACGAGCAGTACTTC
CDR3 protein: CASSGQNPSYEQYF
J gene: TRBJ2-7
V gene: TRBV28
D gene: NA
clone size: NA

CDR3 DNA: TGTGCCAGCACTGGGGGAGGGTATACAGATACGCAGTATTTT
CDR3 protein: CASTGGGYTDTQYF
J gene: TRBJ2-3
V gene: TRBV6-5
D gene: TRBD2
clone size: once

CDR3 DNA: TGCAGCGTTGTAGGGCTAGCGGGAGGATGGTACGGCACAGATACGCAGTATTTT
CDR3 protein: CSVVGLAGGWYGTDTQYF
J gene: TRBJ2-3
V gene: TRBV29-1
D gene: TRBD2
clone size: once

CDR3 DNA: TGTGCCAGTAGTGTCCTGGCGGGAGGGCCCCACGAGCAGTACTTC
CDR3 protein: CASSVLAGGPHEQYF
J gene: TRBJ2-7
V gene: TRBV19
D gene: TRBD2
clone size: NA

CDR3 DNA: TGTGCCAGCAGCTTCGTCGGGAACGCAGATACGCAGTATTTT
CDR3 protein: CASSFVGNADTQYF
J gene: TRBJ2-3
V gene: TRBV5-6
D gene: NA
clone size: many

CDR3 DNA: TGTGCCAGCCGACAACCGGGACTGGGCGATACGCAGTATTTT
CDR3 protein: CASRQPGLGDTQYF
J gene: TRBJ2-3
V gene: TRBV27
D gene: NA
clone size: NA

CDR3 DNA: TGTGCCAGTAGAAGGACAGGTAATGGCTACACCTTC
CDR3 protein: CASRRTGNGYTF
J gene: TRBJ1-2
V gene: TRBV19
D gene: TRBD1
clone size: few

CDR3 DNA: TGTGCCAGCAGCCTCCGGGACAGGGACCACTACGAGCAGTACTTC
CDR3 protein: CASSLRDRDHYEQYF
J gene: TRBJ2-7
V gene: TRBV11-2
D gene: TRBD1
clone size: NA

CDR3 DNA: TGTGCCAGCAGTTTAGCGGGGAGCGGGGAGCAGTACTTC
CDR3 protein: CASSLAGSGEQYF
J gene: TRBJ2-7
V gene: TRBV28
D gene: NA
clone size: NA

CDR3 DNA: TGTGCCAGCAGCCTGACAGGGACGGAGACCCAGTACTTC
CDR3 protein: CASSLTGTETQYF
J gene: TRBJ2-5
V gene: TRBV25-1
D gene: TRBD1
clone size: NA

CDR3 DNA: TGCGCCAGCAGCTTACAGCCGGGACAGGGCACAGATACGCAGTATTTT
CDR3 protein: CASSLQPGQGTDTQYF
J gene: TRBJ2-3
V gene: TRBV5-1
D gene: TRBD1
clone size: NA

CDR3 DNA: TGTGCCAGCAGTGGACTAGCGGCCTACGAGCAGTACTTC
CDR3 protein: CASSGLAAYEQYF
J gene: TRBJ2-7
V gene: TRBV2
D gene: TRBD2
clone size: few

CDR3 DNA: TGCGCCAGCAGCTTGGCGGGGGACTCTGGAAACACCATATATTTT
CDR3 protein: CASSLAGDSGNTIYF
J gene: TRBJ1-3
V gene: TRBV5-1
D gene: NA
clone size: NA

CDR3 DNA: TGTGCCAGCAGTTACTCGGGACAGGGAAACAACGAGCAGTACTTC
CDR3 protein: CASSYSGQGNNEQYF
J gene: TRBJ2-7
V gene: TRBV6-5
D gene: TRBD1
clone size: NA

CDR3 DNA: TGTGCCAGCAGCACGATCCCGGGAGACGAGCAGTACTTC
CDR3 protein: CASSTIPGDEQYF
J gene: TRBJ2-7
V gene: TRBV6-6
D gene: NA
clone size: NA

CDR3 DNA: TGTGCCAGCAGTTTACTGGACAGGGGGCTAACGGAGCAGTACTTC
CDR3 protein: CASSLLDRGLTEQYF
J gene: TRBJ2-7
V gene: TRBV28
D gene: TRBD1
clone size: NA

CDR3 DNA: TGTGCCAGCAGCTTAACTGGTCTAGCGGCTTCTGAGCAGTACTTC
CDR3 protein: CASSLTGLAASEQYF
J gene: TRBJ2-7
V gene: TRBV11-1
D gene: TRBD2
clone size: NA

CDR3 DNA: TGTGCCAGCAGCTTTCGGCTAGCGGGAGGGCCCATAGATACGCAGTATTTT
CDR3 protein: CASSFRLAGGPIDTQYF
J gene: TRBJ2-3
V gene: TRBV5-4
D gene: TRBD2
clone size: NA

CDR3 DNA: TGCAGCGTGACAGGGGGCGAGCAGTTCTTC
CDR3 protein: CSVTGGEQFF
J gene: TRBJ2-1
V gene: TRBV29-1
D gene: TRBD1
clone size: NA

CDR3 DNA: TGTGCCAGTCGATACGGGACAGGGGAAAGTCATACGCAGTATTTT
CDR3 protein: CASRYGTGESHTQYF
J gene: TRBJ2-3
V gene: TRBV19
D gene: TRBD1
clone size: NA

CDR3 DNA: TGTGCCAGCAGTTTAGATACAGGTGAGAGTTACACTGAAGCTTTCTTT
CDR3 protein: CASSLDTGESYTEAFF
J gene: TRBJ1-1
V gene: TRBV28
D gene: NA
clone size: NA

CDR3 DNA: TGTGCTAGCAGCCCGGGGAGGACAGATACGCAGTATTTT
CDR3 protein: CASSPGRTDTQYF
J gene: TRBJ2-3
V gene: TRBV7-7
D gene: NA
clone size: NA

CDR3 DNA: TGTGCCAGCAGCCGAAGGAACTTCAGGACAGATACGCAGTATTTT
CDR3 protein: CASSRRNFRTDTQYF
J gene: TRBJ2-3
V gene: TRBV5-6
D gene: NA
clone size: NA

CDR3 DNA: TGTGCCAGCAGCTTAGAGGCGGTAATAGGGACCCAGTACTTC
CDR3 protein: CASSLEAVIGTQYF
J gene: TRBJ2-5
V gene: TRBV7-6
D gene: NA
clone size: NA

CDR3 DNA: TGTGCCAGCAGTTTATCAGTGAACAACCTCTATGGCTACACCTTC
CDR3 protein: CASSLSVNNLYGYTF
J gene: TRBJ1-2
V gene: TRBV27
D gene: NA
clone size: NA

CDR3 DNA: TGCAGCGTTGACGTCAAAGGGGGACAGGGGTGGCAGTTCTTC
CDR3 protein: CSVDVKGGQGWQFF
J gene: TRBJ2-1
V gene: TRBV29-1
D gene: TRBD1
clone size: once

CDR3 DNA: TGTGCCAGCAGCTTATACAGGGGTGCTGAAGCTTTCTTT
CDR3 protein: CASSLYRGAEAFF
J gene: TRBJ1-1
V gene: TRBV11-2
D gene: TRBD1
clone size: NA

CDR3 DNA: TGCGCCAGCAGCTTGGACTTCAATATCCCTTTCTTC
CDR3 protein: CASSLDFNIPFF
J gene: TRBJ2-1
V gene: TRBV5-1
D gene: NA
clone size: NA

CDR3 DNA: TGTGCCAGCAGTTTGGGGGGGGCCACTGAAGCTTTCTTT
CDR3 protein: CASSLGGATEAFF
J gene: TRBJ1-1
V gene: TRBV6-5
D gene: NA
clone size: NA

CDR3 DNA: TGTGCCAGCAGCCAAGGTGGGGGGAACTATGGCTACACCTTC
CDR3 protein: CASSQGGGNYGYTF
J gene: TRBJ1-2
V gene: TRBV7-9
D gene: NA
clone size: NA

CDR3 DNA: TGTGCCAGCAGGATTTGGGACAGGGCCGACAATCAGCCCCAGCATTTT
CDR3 protein: CASRIWDRADNQPQHF
J gene: TRBJ1-5
V gene: TRBV5-6
D gene: TRBD1
clone size: NA

CDR3 DNA: TGCAGCTGGACTAGCCGTCTCAATGAGCAGTTCTTC
CDR3 protein: CSWTSRLNEQFF
J gene: TRBJ2-1
V gene: TRBV29-1
D gene: TRBD2
clone size: NA

CDR3 DNA: TGCAGCGTGACACACCGGGGGAACACTGAAGCTTTCTTT
CDR3 protein: CSVTHRGNTEAFF
J gene: TRBJ1-1
V gene: TRBV29-1
D gene: NA
clone size: NA

CDR3 DNA: TGTGCCAGCAAATCTTTTGGGACAGGGAATCAGCCCCAGCATTTT
CDR3 protein: CASKSFGTGNQPQHF
J gene: TRBJ1-5
V gene: TRBV6-1
D gene: TRBD1
clone size: NA

CDR3 DNA: TGTGCCAGCAGGCAGGGGTCACCAGCAGCTTTCTTT
CDR3 protein: CASRQGSPAAFF
J gene: TRBJ1-1
V gene: TRBV6-6
D gene: NA
clone size: NA

CDR3 DNA: TGTGCCAGCAGCTTGACTAGCGGGAGGGAGACCCAGTACTTC
CDR3 protein: CASSLTSGRETQYF
J gene: TRBJ2-5
V gene: TRBV5-4
D gene: TRBD2
clone size: NA

CDR3 DNA: TGCGCCAGCAGCTTGGAATTCCCGGGCACAGATACGCAGTATTTT
CDR3 protein: CASSLEFPGTDTQYF
J gene: TRBJ2-3
V gene: TRBV5-1
D gene: NA
clone size: NA

CDR3 DNA: TGCAGCGCCCCATTGACAGGGATGAACACTGAAGCTTTCTTT
CDR3 protein: CSAPLTGMNTEAFF
J gene: TRBJ1-1
V gene: TRBV29-1
D gene: TRBD1
clone size: NA

CDR3 DNA: TGTGCCACCAGCAGAGATCCAGGGGACGGCTACACCTTC
CDR3 protein: CATSRDPGDGYTF
J gene: TRBJ1-2
V gene: TRBV15
D gene: NA
clone size: NA

CDR3 DNA: TGTGCCAGCAGCGTAGCCGCCGCCGGGTTTGGTCCAGATACGCAGTATTTT
CDR3 protein: CASSVAAAGFGPDTQYF
J gene: TRBJ2-3
V gene: TRBV9
D gene: NA
clone size: NA

CDR3 DNA: TGTGCCAGCAGCTTAGGGACGGGGAACAATCAGCCCCAGCATTTT
CDR3 protein: CASSLGTGNNQPQHF
J gene: TRBJ1-5
V gene: TRBV7-2
D gene: NA
clone size: NA

CDR3 DNA: TGCAGCGTTGGAGGGTTGGGAACTGAAGCTTTCTTT
CDR3 protein: CSVGGLGTEAFF
J gene: TRBJ1-1
V gene: TRBV29-1
D gene: NA
clone size: NA

CDR3 DNA: TGCGCCAGCAGACCGACAGTGAACACCGGGGAGCTGTTTTTT
CDR3 protein: CASRPTVNTGELFF
J gene: TRBJ2-2
V gene: TRBV5-1
D gene: NA
clone size: NA

CDR3 DNA: TGTGCCAGTAGTATAGATCGGGGGTACTATGGCTACACCTTC
CDR3 protein: CASSIDRGYYGYTF
J gene: TRBJ1-2
V gene: TRBV19
D gene: NA
clone size: many

CDR3 DNA: TGTGCCAGCAGTCCCGTGCGCGAGGGTGGTCGATATGGCAATCAGCCCCAGCATTTT
CDR3 protein: CASSPVREGGRYGNQPQHF
J gene: TRBJ1-5
V gene: TRBV28
D gene: NA
clone size: NA

CDR3 DNA: TGTGCCAGCAGTAGGGGCCCGGTGTCTGAAGCTTTCTTT
CDR3 protein: CASSRGPVSEAFF
J gene: TRBJ1-1
V gene: TRBV28
D gene: NA
clone size: NA

CDR3 DNA: TGTGCCAGCAGCTCTGATTTGACAGGCACCGGGGAGCTGTTTTTT
CDR3 protein: CASSSDLTGTGELFF
J gene: TRBJ2-2
V gene: TRBV5-4
D gene: NA
clone size: NA

CDR3 DNA: TGTGCCAGCAGTTTAGGGGGGGACAATCAGCCCCAGCATTTT
CDR3 protein: CASSLGGDNQPQHF
J gene: TRBJ1-5
V gene: TRBV27
D gene: NA
clone size: NA